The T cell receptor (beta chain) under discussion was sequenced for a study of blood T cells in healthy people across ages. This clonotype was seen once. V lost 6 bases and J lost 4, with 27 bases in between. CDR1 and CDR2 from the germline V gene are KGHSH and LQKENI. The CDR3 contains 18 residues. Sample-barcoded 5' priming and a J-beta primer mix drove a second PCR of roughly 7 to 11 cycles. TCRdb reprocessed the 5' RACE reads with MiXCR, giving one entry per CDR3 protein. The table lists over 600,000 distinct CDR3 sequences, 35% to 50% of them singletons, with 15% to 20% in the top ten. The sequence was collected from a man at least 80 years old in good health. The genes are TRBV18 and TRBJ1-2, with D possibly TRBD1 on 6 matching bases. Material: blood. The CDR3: CASSPMGGRALTIYGYTF. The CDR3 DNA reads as TGTGCCAGCTCCCCTATGGGGGGCAGGGCCCTCACCATCTATGGCTACACCTTC.